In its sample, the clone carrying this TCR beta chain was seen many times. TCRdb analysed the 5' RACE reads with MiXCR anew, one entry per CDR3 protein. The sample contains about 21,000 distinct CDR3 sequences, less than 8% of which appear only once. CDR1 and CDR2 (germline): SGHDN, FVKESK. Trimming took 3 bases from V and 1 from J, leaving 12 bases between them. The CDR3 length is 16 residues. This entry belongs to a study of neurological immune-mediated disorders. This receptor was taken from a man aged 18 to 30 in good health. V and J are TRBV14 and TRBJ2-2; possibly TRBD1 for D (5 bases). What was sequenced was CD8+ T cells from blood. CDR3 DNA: TGTGCCAGCAGCCAGGCACAGGCAAGGAACACCGGGGAGCTGTTTTTT. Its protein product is CASSQAQARNTGELFF.